This is a list of T cell receptor beta chains from one sample in a study of T-cell memory formation after mild COVID-19. TCRdb passed the 5' RACE reads through MiXCR, listing each CDR3 protein once. The sample includes about 110,000 distinct CDR3 sequences, 15% to 20% of them seen just once. The specimen was PBMCs or a T cell subset sorted from them (not recorded which). The source is a man aged 18 to 35 who had mild COVID-19 (a few samples of this study predate the infection). Cell type and time point are not known. Each CDR3 is given with its conserved first and last residue. D genes are given only for firm matches. Size tells how often a clone was seen (once, few, many) or the class of an expanded clone, and some rows leave it out.

>TRBJ2-4|many|.|TRBV7-2
CASSLDSLTQNIQYF
TGTGCCAGCAGCTTGGACAGTCTGACCCAAAACATTCAGTACTTC
>TRBJ1-2|few|TRBD1|TRBV19
CASRPGPGQGTGGYTF
TGTGCCAGTAGGCCCGGCCCGGGACAGGGTACGGGTGGCTACACCTTC
>TRBJ1-1|.|.|TRBV3-1
CASSQHRRAEAFF
TGTGCCAGCAGCCAACACCGTCGGGCTGAAGCTTTCTTT
>TRBJ2-7|.|.|TRBV7-2
CASSSPDIGGYEQYF
TGTGCCAGCAGCTCCCCGGACATCGGAGGTTACGAGCAGTACTTC
>TRBJ2-5|many|TRBD2|TRBV6-6
CASSPSGGQETQYF
TGTGCCAGCAGCCCTAGCGGGGGACAAGAGACCCAGTACTTC
>TRBJ2-3|.|TRBD2|TRBV9
CASSVATGGLADTQYF
TGTGCCAGCAGCGTAGCTACGGGAGGCTTGGCAGATACGCAGTATTTT
>TRBJ1-1|.|.|TRBV5-5
CASSVTSGWGDTEAFF
TGTGCCAGCAGCGTTACATCGGGTTGGGGGGACACTGAAGCTTTCTTT
>TRBJ2-5|.|.|TRBV7-2
CASSTAVRETQYF
TGTGCCAGCAGCACCGCGGTTCGAGAGACCCAGTACTTC
>TRBJ1-1|.|.|TRBV25-1
CASSDSTAGTEAFF
TGTGCCAGCAGTGATTCCACCGCGGGCACTGAAGCTTTCTTT
>TRBJ1-1|few|.|TRBV7-9
CASSARTGTETFF
TGTGCCAGCAGCGCGCGGACCGGGACCGAAACTTTCTTT
>TRBJ2-3|few|TRBD2|TRBV7-7
CASSGGLAGTDTQYF
TGTGCTAGCAGCGGGGGACTAGCGGGGACAGATACGCAGTATTTT
>TRBJ1-6|.|TRBD1|TRBV6-6
CASSPDRGRYNSPLHF
TGTGCCAGCAGCCCGGACAGGGGCCGCTATAATTCACCCCTCCACTTT
>TRBJ2-3|few|.|TRBV19
CASSIGAGSTDTQYF
TGTGCCAGTAGTATCGGAGCGGGTAGCACAGATACGCAGTATTTT
>TRBJ2-3|.|.|TRBV5-6
CASSFSGTDTQYF
TGTGCCAGCAGCTTTAGCGGTACAGATACGCAGTATTTT